This T cell receptor beta chain was observed in a study of spatial heterogeneity in lung cancer. Study overall: Alpha-chain detections were consistently fewer than beta-chain detections among the sequences.

TCR cDNA molecules each carried a unique molecular identifier. TCRdb redid the calling of the 5' RACE reads with MiXCR, one entry per CDR3 protein. The sample contains about 6,100 distinct CDR3 sequences, roughly 8% of which appear only once. Time point noted: sample taken at primary tumor resection. Unsorted whole RNA samples from tumor, nontumor lung or frozen PBMC were sequenced. The CDR3 is 12 residues long. V was trimmed by 3 bases and J by 2 bases, leaving 5 bases between them. CDR1 is SGHNT, CDR2 YYREEE, per germline (reference sequence). The V and J genes are TRBV5-4 and TRBJ2-5; D not resolved. The clonotype was recovered from a female donor with early-stage non-small cell lung cancer. Sequenced material: normal lung tissue next to the tumor, taken at surgery. The CDR3 DNA is TGTGCCAGCAGCTCCGGTCAAGAGACCCAGTACTTC. This sequence encodes CASSSGQETQYF.